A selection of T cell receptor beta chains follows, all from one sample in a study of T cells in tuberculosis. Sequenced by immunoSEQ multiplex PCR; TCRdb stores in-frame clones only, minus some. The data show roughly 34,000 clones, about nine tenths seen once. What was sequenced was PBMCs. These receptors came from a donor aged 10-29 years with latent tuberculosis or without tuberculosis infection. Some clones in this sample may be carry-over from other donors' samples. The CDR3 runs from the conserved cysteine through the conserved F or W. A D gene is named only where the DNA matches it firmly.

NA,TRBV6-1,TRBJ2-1,TGTGCCAGCAACTGGGCCAATGAGCAGTTCTTC,CASNWANEQFF
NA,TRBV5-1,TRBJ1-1,TGCGCCAGCAGCCTGCCGGGACAGAACACTGAAGCTTTCTTT,CASSLPGQNTEAFF
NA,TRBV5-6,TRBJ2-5,TGTGCCAGCAGCTTCAGACAGGCAGGGGAAGAGACCCAGTACTTC,CASSFRQAGEETQYF
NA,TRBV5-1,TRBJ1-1,TGCGCCAGCAGTTACACCGAGGGTCTAGAAGCTTTCTTT,CASSYTEGLEAFF
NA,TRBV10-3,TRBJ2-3,TGTGCCATCAGTGAGTCGACTCGGGATACGCAGTATTTT,CAISESTRDTQYF
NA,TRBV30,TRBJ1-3,TGTGCCTGGAGTGTCGGGTTTTCCTCTGGAAACACCATATATTTT,CAWSVGFSSGNTIYF
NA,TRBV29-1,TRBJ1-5,TGCAGCGTTGAAGGGGGGGGAGGGCAGCCCCAGCATTTT,CSVEGGGGQPQHF
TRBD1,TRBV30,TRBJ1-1,TGTGCCTGGAGTAAGATTCTGGGACAGGGTTTCTCTGACACTGAAGCTTTCTTT,CAWSKILGQGFSDTEAFF
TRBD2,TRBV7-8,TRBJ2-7,TGTGCCAGCAGCTTAGGAACGGGAGGGCCTCCTTATCGTTACGAGCAGTACTTC,CASSLGTGGPPYRYEQYF
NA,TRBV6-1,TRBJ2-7,TGTGCCAGCCTAAAGGGGGTCCACGAGCAGTACTTC,CASLKGVHEQYF
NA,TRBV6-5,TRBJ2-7,TGTGCCAGCAGCAAAGGGGGTTACGAGCAGTACTTC,CASSKGGYEQYF
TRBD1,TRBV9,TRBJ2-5,TGTGCCAGCAGCGTCGACAGGGAGAGGGCCCAGTACTTC,CASSVDRERAQYF
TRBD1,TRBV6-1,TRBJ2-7,TGTGCCAGCAGTGAAGCCATTCCAGGGGGCTATATAACCTACGAGCAGTACTTC,CASSEAIPGGYITYEQYF
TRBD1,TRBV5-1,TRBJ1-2,TGCGCCAGCAGCTCCTCCGGGACAGCCCCTAACTATGGCTACACCTTC,CASSSSGTAPNYGYTF
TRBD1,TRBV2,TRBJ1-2,TGTGCCAGCAGTCGCAATCAGGGGGATTCCTATGGCTACACCTTC,CASSRNQGDSYGYTF
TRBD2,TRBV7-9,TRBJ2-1,TGTGCCAGCAGCTTAGAGGCTAGCGGCTCCTACAATGAGCAGTTCTTC,CASSLEASGSYNEQFF